The 5 T cell receptor beta chains reported below all come from one sample, sequenced in a study of cytomegalovirus exposure and HLA in healthy donors. 60 Vbeta and 13 Jbeta primers were used in PCR. Clones were read by immunoSEQ multiplex PCR, and TCRdb kept only the in-frame ones, dropping some. The data hold 150,000 to 200,000 clones, with 81% observed a single time. The specimen was PBMCs. The receptors were gathered from a man aged 45-65 years in good health and CMV-seronegative.

In regard to this clone: This same CDR3 is encoded by further DNA sequences in the sample. The V call is TRBV6-5, the J call TRBJ1-1, with D tentatively TRBD1 (5 bases). CDR1 is MNHEY and CDR2 is SVGAGI in the germline V gene. V dropped 0 bases and J dropped 2 bases, with 7 bases sitting between them. The CDR3 runs 14 residues. The CDR3 region has the DNA TGTGCCAGCAGTTACTCGCAGGGTAACACTGAAGCTTTCTTT. This gives the protein CASSYSQGNTEAFF.

This clone was detected only a few times. The chain links TRBV5-4 to TRBJ2-1; D is perhaps TRBD1 (5 bases). This CDR3 contains 12 residues. Germline CDR1 SGHNT, CDR2 YYREEE (reference sequence). Trimming left V 3 bases short and J 7 bases short, with 8 bases between. CDR3 sequence reads: CASSSDRNEQFF. CDR3 sequence (DNA): TGTGCCAGCAGCTCAGACAGAAATGAGCAGTTCTTC.

The CDR3 nucleotides are TGTGCCAGCAGCTATTACAGGGGCTTCAATGAGCAGTTCTTC. Amino acids: CASSYYRGFNEQFF. V is TRBV7-2 and J is TRBJ2-1; 7 nucleotides match TRBD1. Trimming removed 4 bases from V and 6 bases from J; junction bases left unmatched: 6. Germline CDR1 and CDR2: SGHTA and FQGNSA. This CDR3 contains 14 residues.

The chain employs TRBV12-5 and TRBJ2-5, with 10 bases matching TRBD1. After removal of 6 bases from V and 4 bases from J, the junction contained 5 bases not matched to a gene. This CDR3 has 14 amino acids. The germline CDR1 and CDR2 sequences are LGHNT and FRNRAP. CDR3 residues: CASGGDRGGETQYF. In DNA, the CDR3 is TGTGCTAGTGGGGGGGACAGGGGAGGAGAGACCCAGTACTTC.

This rearrangement joins TRBV5-1 to TRBJ2-1, with 7 bases identical to TRBD1. V lost 0 bases, J lost 7 bases, and 4 bases stayed unmatched. Germline V gene lookup returns CDR1 SGHRS and CDR2 YFSETQ. The CDR3 is made up of 14 amino acids. CDR3 residues: CASSLEQGRNEQFF. The CDR3 DNA sequence: TGCGCCAGCAGCTTGGAACAGGGGAGAAATGAGCAGTTCTTC.